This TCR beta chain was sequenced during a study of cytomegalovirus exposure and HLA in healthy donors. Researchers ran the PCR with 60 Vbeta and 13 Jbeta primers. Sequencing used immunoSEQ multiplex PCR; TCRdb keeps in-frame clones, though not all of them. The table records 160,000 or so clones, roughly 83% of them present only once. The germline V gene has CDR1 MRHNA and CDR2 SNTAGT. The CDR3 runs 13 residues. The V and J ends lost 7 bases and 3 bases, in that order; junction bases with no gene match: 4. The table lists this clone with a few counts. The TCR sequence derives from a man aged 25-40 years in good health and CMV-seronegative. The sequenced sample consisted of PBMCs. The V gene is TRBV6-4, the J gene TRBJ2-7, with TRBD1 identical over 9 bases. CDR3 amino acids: CASTWDRDYEQYF. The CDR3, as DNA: TGTGCCAGCACCTGGGACAGGGACTACGAGCAGTACTTC.